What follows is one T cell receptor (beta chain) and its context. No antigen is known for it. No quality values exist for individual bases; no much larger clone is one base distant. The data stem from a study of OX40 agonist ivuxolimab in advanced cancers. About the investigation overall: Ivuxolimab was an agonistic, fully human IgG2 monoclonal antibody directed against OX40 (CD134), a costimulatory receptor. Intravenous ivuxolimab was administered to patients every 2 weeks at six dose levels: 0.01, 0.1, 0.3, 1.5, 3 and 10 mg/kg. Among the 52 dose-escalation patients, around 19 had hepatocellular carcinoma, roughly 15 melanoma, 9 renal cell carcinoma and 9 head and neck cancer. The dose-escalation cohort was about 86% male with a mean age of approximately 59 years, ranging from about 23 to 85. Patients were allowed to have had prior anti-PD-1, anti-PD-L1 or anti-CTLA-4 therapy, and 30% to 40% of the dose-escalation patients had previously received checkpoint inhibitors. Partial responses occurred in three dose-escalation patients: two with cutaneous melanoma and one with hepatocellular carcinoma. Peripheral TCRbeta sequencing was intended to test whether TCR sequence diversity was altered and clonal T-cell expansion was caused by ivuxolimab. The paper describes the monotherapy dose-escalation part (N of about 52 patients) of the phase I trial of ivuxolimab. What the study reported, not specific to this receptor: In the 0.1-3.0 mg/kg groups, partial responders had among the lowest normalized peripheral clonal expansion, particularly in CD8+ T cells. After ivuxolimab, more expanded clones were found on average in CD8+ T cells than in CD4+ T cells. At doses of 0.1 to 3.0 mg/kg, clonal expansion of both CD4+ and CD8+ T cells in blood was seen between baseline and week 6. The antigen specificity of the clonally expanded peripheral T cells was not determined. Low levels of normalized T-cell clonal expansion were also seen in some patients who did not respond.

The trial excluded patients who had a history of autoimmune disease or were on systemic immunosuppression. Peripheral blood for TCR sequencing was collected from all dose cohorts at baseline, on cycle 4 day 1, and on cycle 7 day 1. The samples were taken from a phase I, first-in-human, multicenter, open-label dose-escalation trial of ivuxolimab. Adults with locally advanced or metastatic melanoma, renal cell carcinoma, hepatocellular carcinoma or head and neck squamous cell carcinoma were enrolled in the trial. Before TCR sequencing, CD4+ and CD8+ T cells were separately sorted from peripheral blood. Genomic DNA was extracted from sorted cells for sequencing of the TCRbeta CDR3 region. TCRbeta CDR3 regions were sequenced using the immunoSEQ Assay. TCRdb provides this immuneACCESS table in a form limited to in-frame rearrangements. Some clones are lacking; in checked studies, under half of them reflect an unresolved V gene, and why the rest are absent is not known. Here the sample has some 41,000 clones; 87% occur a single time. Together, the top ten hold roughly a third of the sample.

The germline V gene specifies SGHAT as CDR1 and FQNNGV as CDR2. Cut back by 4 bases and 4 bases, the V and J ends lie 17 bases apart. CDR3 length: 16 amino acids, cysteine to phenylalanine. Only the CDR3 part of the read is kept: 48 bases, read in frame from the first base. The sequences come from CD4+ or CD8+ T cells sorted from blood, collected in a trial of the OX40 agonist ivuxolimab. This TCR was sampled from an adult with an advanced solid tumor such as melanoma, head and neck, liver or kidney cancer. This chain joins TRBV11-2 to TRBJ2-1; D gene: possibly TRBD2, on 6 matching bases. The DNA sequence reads TGTGCCAGCAGCTCACCAGCAGGGAGGAAGTACAATGAGCAGTTCTTC. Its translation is CASSSPAGRKYNEQFF. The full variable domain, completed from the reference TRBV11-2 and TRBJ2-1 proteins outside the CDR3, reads EAGVAQSPRYKIIEKRQSVAFWCNPISGHATLYWYQQILGQGPKLLIQFQNNGVVDDSQLPKDRFSAERLKGVDSTLKIQPAKLEDSAVYLCASSSPAGRKYNEQFFGPGTRLTVL.